The text below deals with one T cell receptor beta chain. cDNA synthesis was performed by 5'RACE with 10-nucleotide random UMIs. In TCRdb, the 5' RACE reads were re-called with MiXCR into one record per CDR3 protein. The sample records tens of thousands of distinct CDR3 sequences, about 4% being singletons. These data are taken from a study of neurological immune-mediated disorders. V was trimmed by 2 bases and J by 2 bases, leaving 13 bases between them. Germline lookup yields CDR1 PRHDT and CDR2 FYEKMQ (reference sequence). This CDR3 has 15 residues. The sequenced sample consisted of PBMCs. The chain links TRBV13 to TRBJ2-7; D may be TRBD2 (5 bases). This TCR was sampled from a man in his thirties or forties with multiple sclerosis. This CDR3 reads CASSLREGKAYEQYF. As DNA, the CDR3 is TGTGCCAGCAGCTTACGAGAGGGTAAGGCCTACGAGCAGTACTTC.